This TCR beta chain was recovered during a study of blood T cell repertoires in COVID-19. Across the study: Material from acute and convalescent COVID-19 was sourced from the United States, Italy and Spain. PBMCs, B-cell-depleted T cells, or T cells provided the cDNA or gDNA that made up the material.

How the authors handled the data: It was from reference gene primer amplification that nucleated cell counts were estimated. Sequencing used immunoSEQ multiplex PCR; TCRdb keeps in-frame clones, though not all of them. V, J and clone size reflect that table, while D and trimming were determined from the DNA. Among 250,000 to 300,000 clones listed, about 89% were seen once. Germline CDR1 LNHDA, CDR2 SQIVND (reference sequence). Trimming took 5 bases from V and 4 from J; bases not matched to a gene: 11. CDR3 length: 15 amino acids. J is TRBJ2-7 and V is TRBV19, with 7 bases that match TRBD2. The origin of this receptor is a woman between 35 and 50 years old who had recovered from COVID-19. The sequenced sample was peripheral blood. CDR3 DNA sequence: TGTGCCAGTAGTCAAGGGCCGGGACTAAAATACGAGCAGTACTTC. As protein: CASSQGPGLKYEQYF.